A single sample gave rise to the 23 T cell receptor beta chains below, sequenced in a study of blood T cell repertoires in COVID-19. Here immunoSEQ multiplex PCR was the method, and the copy in TCRdb shows in-frame clones only, minus some. The sample holds fewer than 150,000 clones, about nine tenths seen once. The sample comprised peripheral blood. All receptors come from a man aged 70-80 years who had recovered from COVID-19.

This chain uses TRBV6-5 with TRBJ2-7; tentative D call: TRBD2 (6 bases). The CDR3 loop spans 12 amino acids. Germline V lookup: CDR1 MNHEY, CDR2 SVGAGI. V was pared by 6 bases and J by 3 bases, with 9 bases between. In nucleotides, the CDR3 is TGTGCCAGCAGAGGAGGGAACTACGAGCAGTACTTC. Translated, it gives CASRGGNYEQYF.

The gene calls are TRBV30 and TRBJ2-7, with D possibly TRBD2 on 6 matching bases. The CDR3 contains 13 residues. In germline, CDR1 is GTSNPN, CDR2 SVGIG (reference sequence). Trimming removed 1 base at V and 3 bases at J, with 10 bases between. CDR3 amino acids: CAWSGLGGYEQYF. In DNA, the CDR3 is TGTGCCTGGAGTGGCCTGGGGGGCTACGAGCAGTACTTC.

The genes are TRBV5-5 and TRBJ2-3; 9 bases line up with TRBD2. Germline V CDR1 and CDR2: SGHKS, YYEKEE (reference sequence). Trimming removed 1 base from V and 1 base from J; junction bases left unmatched: 4. The CDR3 spans 16 residues. The CDR3 loop reads CASSLPIAGGTDTQYF. CDR3 nucleotide sequence: TGTGCCAGCAGCTTGCCAATAGCGGGGGGCACAGATACGCAGTATTTT.

This chain joins TRBV28 and TRBJ2-7; unclear D gene. The CDR3 runs 13 residues. Germline V gives CDR1 MDHEN, CDR2 SYDVKM. With 3 bases removed from V and 0 bases from J, the gap between germline ends came to 6 bases. DNA of the CDR3: TGTGCCAGCAGTTTTGGCAGCTCCTACGAGCAGTACTTC. This gives the protein CASSFGSSYEQYF. The full variable domain, rest sourced from reference TRBV28 and TRBJ2-7, is DVKVTQSSRYLVKRTGEKVFLECVQDMDHENMFWYRQDPGLGLRLIYFSYDVKMKEKGDIPEGYSVSREKKERFSLILESASTNQTSMYLCASSFGSSYEQYFGPGTRLTVT.

The sample holds a few counts of this clone. The chain has TRBV2 and TRBJ1-5; tentative D call: TRBD1 (5 bases). In germline, CDR1 is SNHLY, CDR2 FYNNEI. This CDR3 is built from 14 residues. Trimming took off 4 bases at V and 0 bases at J, with 7 bases between the two ends. This chain's CDR3 is CASSVTDSNQPQHF. The CDR3 coding sequence is TGTGCCAGCAGTGTGACAGATAGCAATCAGCCCCAGCATTTT.

The chain couples TRBV7-9 to TRBJ1-1; D gene ambiguous. The V gene lost 3 bases and the J gene lost 4 bases, with 9 bases spanning the gap. From germline, CDR1 is SEHNR and CDR2 FQNEAQ (reference sequence). The CDR3 covers 13 residues. The CDR3 sequence: CASSFGEGTEAFF. CDR3 nucleotides: TGTGCCAGCAGCTTTGGAGAGGGCACTGAAGCTTTCTTT.

This clone has only a few counts. The V and J genes are TRBV5-4 and TRBJ2-7; D remains unclear. Germline CDR1 SGHNT, CDR2 YYREEE (reference sequence). This CDR3 has 15 residues. Trimming took 0 bases from V and 0 from J, leaving 10 bases between them. CDR3 region: CASSLGTVSSYEQYF. The CDR3 coding sequence is TGTGCCAGCAGCTTGGGAACTGTTAGCTCCTACGAGCAGTACTTC.

V usage is TRBV2 and J usage is TRBJ1-2; 7 nucleotides match TRBD1. V lost 3 bases and J lost 5; bases outside the gene matches: 6. Germline V gene sequence: CDR1 SNHLY, CDR2 FYNNEI. The CDR3 totals 14 residues. This chain's CDR3 is CASSDEGAIYGYTF. Written as DNA, the CDR3 is TGTGCCAGCAGTGACGAGGGGGCCATTTATGGCTACACCTTC.

This sequence joins TRBV19 and TRBJ1-5; 8 nucleotides align to TRBD1. The CDR3 sequence is 13 residues long. V gave up 9 bases and J gave up 2 bases; unmatched junction bases: 3. Germline CDR1 reads LNHDA; CDR2 reads SQIVND (reference sequence). The CDR3 region is CARTGQGNQPQHF. The CDR3 DNA reads as TGTGCCAGAACGGGACAGGGCAATCAGCCCCAGCATTTT. Full variable domain (missing parts from reference TRBV19 and TRBJ1-5): DGGITQSPKYLFRKEGQNVTLSCEQNLNHDAMYWYRQDPGQGLRLIYYSQIVNDFQKGDIAEGYSVSREKKESFPLTVTSAQKNPTAFYLCARTGQGNQPQHFGDGTRLSIL.

The chain employs TRBV5-6 and TRBJ2-2; D is undetermined. The CDR3 contains 14 residues. From germline, CDR1 is SGHDT and CDR2 YYEEEE. V was cut by 3 bases and J by 5 bases, with 11 bases left in between. CDR3 DNA: TGTGCCAGCAGCTCACGACACAGTACCGGGGAGCTGTTTTTT. As protein: CASSSRHSTGELFF.

This chain joins TRBV7-9 and TRBJ2-3, with D possibly being TRBD1 (6 bases). Germline lookup yields CDR1 SEHNR and CDR2 FQNEAQ (reference sequence). The CDR3 extends over 15 amino acids. V lost 2 bases and J lost 3, with 12 bases in between. The CDR3 loop is CASSLLGGETDTQYF. The CDR3 DNA is TGTGCCAGCAGCTTATTAGGGGGAGAAACAGATACGCAGTATTTT.

This chain connects TRBV30 to TRBJ2-7, with a weak D call TRBD2 (6 bases). The CDR3 totals 14 residues. Germline V gene data show CDR1 as GTSNPN and CDR2 as SVGIG (reference sequence). The V end lost 3 bases, the J end lost 0 bases, and 12 bases lay between the germline ends. DNA of the CDR3: TGTGCCTGGAGGAGGCCCGGGAGCTCCTACGAGCAGTACTTC. Encoded protein: CAWRRPGSSYEQYF.

CDR3 DNA sequence: TGTGCCAGCAGCGTCCTGTCGGGGACTAGCTCATCTGAGCAGTTCTTC. As protein: CASSVLSGTSSSEQFF. The V gene is TRBV9, the J gene TRBJ2-1; 9 nucleotides align to TRBD2. Germline V gene sequence: CDR1 SGDLS, CDR2 YYNGEE. V lost 2 bases, J lost 9 bases, and 12 bases stayed unmatched. This CDR3 comprises 16 residues. The full variable domain, rest sourced from reference TRBV9 and TRBJ2-1, is DSGVTQTPKHLITATGQRVTLRCSPRSGDLSVYWYQQSLDQGLQFLIQYYNGEERAKGNILERFSAQQFPDLHSELNLSSLELGDSALYFCASSVLSGTSSSEQFFGPGTRLTVL.

The CDR3: CASSQTGGFINEQYF. In DNA, the CDR3 is TGCGCCAGCAGCCAGACGGGGGGGTTTATCAACGAGCAGTACTTC. The chain couples TRBV4-1 to TRBJ2-7, with 8 bases fitting TRBD2. The CDR3 consists of 15 residues. The J segment lost 5 bases and the V segment lost 3 bases, leaving 9 bases of the junction unmatched. The germline V gene has CDR1 MGHRA and CDR2 YSYEKL.

The chain has TRBV28 and TRBJ2-3, with TRBD2 matching 9 bases. CDR3 length: 16 residues. J was trimmed by 4 bases and V by 6 bases; bases with no gene match: 11. From germline, CDR1 is MDHEN and CDR2 SYDVKM. CDR3: CASSPGGSGSSDTQYF. For the CDR3, the DNA is TGTGCCAGCAGCCCTGGGGGTAGCGGGAGTTCAGATACGCAGTATTTT.

The V gene is TRBV9, the J gene TRBJ1-2, with TRBD1 matching over 12 bases. V lost 1 base to trimming and J lost 6 bases; unmatched junction nucleotides: 13. From germline, CDR1 is SGDLS and CDR2 YYNGEE. This CDR3 is built from 18 residues. DNA for the CDR3: TGTGCCAGCAGCGTATCGACGGGACAGGGGGCTCCCCGCGATGGCTACACCTTC. It encodes CASSVSTGQGAPRDGYTF.

The CDR3 sequence is CASSLRDSSNQPQHF. The CDR3 nucleotides read TGTGCCAGTAGTCTCCGGGACAGTAGCAATCAGCCCCAGCATTTT. V and J are TRBV19 and TRBJ1-5, with 7 bases matching TRBD1. V was pared by 5 bases and J by 0 bases, with 4 bases of the junction left unmatched. Germline CDR1 and CDR2: LNHDA and SQIVND (reference sequence). The CDR3 runs 15 residues.

This clone is large by share. This sequence joins TRBV5-1 and TRBJ1-1, with D tentatively TRBD1 (5 bases). The germline V and J ends were trimmed by 2 bases and 0 bases, with 11 bases remaining between them. CDR3 length: 15 residues. CDR1 is SGHRS, CDR2 YFSETQ, per germline. The CDR3 is CASSFRGIMNTEAFF. The CDR3 region has the DNA TGCGCCAGCAGCTTTCGGGGGATTATGAACACTGAAGCTTTCTTT.

The rearrangement uses TRBV6-5 and TRBJ1-6, with D maybe TRBD1 (6 bases). The length of the CDR3 is 15 residues. The V end lost 6 bases, the J end lost 9 bases, and 18 bases lay between the germline ends. From germline, CDR1 is MNHEY and CDR2 SVGAGI. CDR3 nucleotide sequence: TGTGCCAGCAGCCAACGGGGGGGCCTAGGTTCACCCCTCCACTTT. Residues: CASSQRGGLGSPLHF.

The rearrangement uses TRBV18 and TRBJ2-7; tentatively, D is TRBD1 (6 bases). The CDR3 consists of 13 residues. The V gene's germline CDR1 is KGHSH and CDR2 LQKENI. The germline V and J ends were trimmed by 6 bases and 3 bases, with 12 bases remaining between them. In nucleotides, the CDR3 is TGTGCCAGCTCCGCCGACAGGAGCTACGAGCAGTACTTC. Its translation: CASSADRSYEQYF.

The rearrangement joins TRBV2 to TRBJ2-2; D gene uncertain. V gave up 7 bases and J gave up 7 bases, with 13 bases separating them. CDR3 size: 13 residues. Looked up from germline, CDR1 is SNHLY and CDR2 is FYNNEI. The CDR3 here is CASNKLVDGELFF. The DNA for the CDR3 is TGTGCCAGCAATAAGCTAGTAGACGGGGAGCTGTTTTTT.

The chain uses TRBV19 and TRBJ1-1, with unresolved D. The CDR3 loop spans 14 amino acids. Germline V gene sequence: CDR1 LNHDA, CDR2 SQIVND (reference sequence). Between the trimmed V and J ends, which lost 4 bases and 5 bases, there was a span of 14 bases. CDR3 region: CASSTLITPTEAFF. DNA of the CDR3: TGTGCCAGTAGTACCCTTATTACACCGACTGAAGCTTTCTTT.

The chain combines TRBV5-1 with TRBJ2-2, with D unresolved. CDR1 and CDR2 from the germline V gene are SGHRS and YFSETQ. V was pared by 4 bases and J by 3 bases, with 16 bases between. The CDR3 is 16 amino acids. The CDR3 DNA is TGCGCCAGCAGCCCTACGCCCCCTACTTACACCGGGGAGCTGTTTTTT. Translating gives CASSPTPPTYTGELFF. Supplemented by reference TRBV5-1 and TRBJ2-2, the full variable domain reads KAGVTQTPRYLIKTRGQQVTLSCSPISGHRSVSWYQQTPGQGLQFLFEYFSETQRNKGNFPGRFSGRQFSNSRSEMNVSTLELGDSALYLCASSPTPPTYTGELFFGEGSRLTVL.